One and the same sample provided the 20 T cell receptor beta chains below, sequenced in a study of blood T cell repertoires in COVID-19. Assay used: immunoSEQ multiplex PCR; TCRdb lists only in-frame clones, some missing. Here the sample spans approximately 70,000 clones, 70% to 85% being singletons. Sequencing was performed on peripheral blood. The receptors were gathered from a woman aged 70 to 79 with acute or convalescent COVID-19.

CDR3 sequence: CASSLGAAGQLHEKLFF. The CDR3 DNA reads as TGTGCCAGCAGCTTGGGAGCGGCGGGACAGCTTCATGAAAAACTGTTTTTT. The chain is built from TRBV7-2 and TRBJ1-4, with 7 bases aligning to TRBD1. From germline, CDR1 is SGHTA and CDR2 FQGNSA. CDR3 length: 17 residues. The V segment lost 3 bases and the J segment 6 bases; nucleotides outside the gene matches: 13.

This clone was counted once. The V call is TRBV2, the J call TRBJ1-1; D unclear. CDR3 length equals 16 residues. V lost 2 bases and J lost 1, with 14 bases in between. Germline CDR1 SNHLY, CDR2 FYNNEI. CDR3 in amino acids: CASSEFLQRGNTEAFF. CDR3 DNA sequence: TGTGCCAGCAGTGAATTTCTCCAACGGGGGAACACTGAAGCTTTCTTT.

The chain joins TRBV29-1 to TRBJ1-2; possibly TRBD1 for D (5 bases). There are 13 residues in the CDR3. Looked up from germline, CDR1 is SQVTM and CDR2 is ANQGSEA. V was cut by 3 bases and J by 2 bases, with 10 bases left in between. The CDR3 bases are TGCAGCGTTGACAAGCAGGGAAACTATGGCTACACCTTC. Translating gives CSVDKQGNYGYTF.

The sample holds a few counts of this clone. V is TRBV30 and J is TRBJ1-1; D uncertain. CDR1 and CDR2 from the germline V gene are GTSNPN and SVGIG (reference sequence). The CDR3 spans 13 residues. V shed 7 bases and J shed 5 bases, with 17 bases lying between them. CDR3 amino acids: CAYAGRSGTEAFF. The DNA of the CDR3 is TGTGCCTACGCCGGAAGATCGGGGACTGAAGCTTTCTTT.

The chain uses TRBV11-3 and TRBJ2-1; the D gene is possibly TRBD1 (6 bases). V lost 2 bases, J lost 9 bases, and 11 bases lay in between. The CDR3 is made up of 13 amino acids. Germline V gives CDR1 SGHNT, CDR2 YENEEA. CDR3 sequence reads: CASSLPDRSEQFF. CDR3 in DNA: TGTGCCAGCAGCTTACCCGACAGGTCTGAGCAGTTCTTC. Full variable domain (outside the CDR3, taken from reference TRBV11-3 and TRBJ2-1): EAGVVQSPRYKIIEKKQPVAFWCNPISGHNTLYWYLQNLGQGPELLIRYENEEAVDDSQLPKDRFSAERLKGVDSTLKIQPAELGDSAVYLCASSLPDRSEQFFGPGTRLTVL.

The gene calls are TRBV14 and TRBJ1-4, with 7 positions matching TRBD1. The J segment lost 4 bases and the V segment lost 4 bases, leaving 3 bases of the junction unmatched. The germline V gene has CDR1 SGHDN and CDR2 FVKESK. The CDR3 sequence is 14 residues long. In DNA form, the CDR3 reads TGTGCCAGCAGCCCGACAGGGCGTAATGAAAAACTGTTTTTT. Protein sequence: CASSPTGRNEKLFF.

The CDR3 region is CASSSWVVGETQYF. The CDR3 DNA reads TGTGCCAGCAGTTCCTGGGTCGTCGGGGAGACCCAGTACTTC. V gene TRBV6-5 combines with J gene TRBJ2-5; D unresolved. V was cut by 4 bases and J by 5 bases, with 14 bases left in between. Germline-derived CDR1 and CDR2 are MNHEY and SVGAGI. The CDR3 is made up of 14 amino acids.

V is TRBV7-6 and J is TRBJ2-5, with a weak D call TRBD2 (7 bases). Germline assignment: CDR1 SGHVS and CDR2 FNYEAQ. V lost 0 bases, J lost 5 bases, and 13 bases lay in between. CDR3 size: 15 residues. In DNA form, the CDR3 reads TGTGCCAGCAGCTTAGCGGGGGGGGCGGTCGAGACCCAGTACTTC. This codes for CASSLAGGAVETQYF. The complete variable domain, with remaining parts taken from reference TRBV7-6 and TRBJ2-5, reads GAGVSQSPRYKVTKRGQDVALRCDPISGHVSLYWYRQALGQGPEFLTYFNYEAQQDKSGLPNDRFSAERPEGSISTLTIQRTEQRDSAMYRCASSLAGGAVETQYFGPGTRLLVL.

The chain employs TRBV3-1 (or the pseudogene TRBV3-2) and TRBJ1-6; a possible D gene is TRBD1 (5 bases). Between the trimmed V and J ends, which lost 0 bases and 14 bases, there was a span of 11 bases. This CDR3 has 13 amino acids. Per the germline V gene, CDR1 is LGHDT and CDR2 is YNNKEL (reference sequence). CDR3 protein: CASSQEGVLALHF. In nucleotides, the CDR3 is TGTGCCAGCAGCCAAGAAGGGGTCCTGGCCCTCCACTTT.

CDR3 protein: CASSYMTSGVRTDTQYF. The CDR3 region has the DNA TGTGCCAGCAGTTATATGACTAGCGGGGTAAGGACAGATACGCAGTATTTT. The chain has TRBV6-2 or TRBV6-3 and TRBJ2-3; 11 nucleotides align to TRBD2. The CDR3 totals 17 residues. In germline, CDR1 is MNHEY, CDR2 SVGEGT. J was trimmed by 3 bases and V by 3 bases; bases with no gene match: 8.

The chain uses TRBV30 and TRBJ1-1, with D perhaps matching TRBD1 (5 bases). CDR1 and CDR2 (germline): GTSNPN, SVGIG (reference sequence). V was clipped by 6 bases and J by 5 bases, with 13 bases between them. The CDR3 has 12 residues. The CDR3 protein is CACRGMETEAFF. For the CDR3, the DNA is TGTGCCTGCCGGGGGATGGAAACTGAAGCTTTCTTT.

The CDR3 loop reads CASSISQGRSEQYF. For the CDR3, the DNA is TGTGCCAGTAGTATCTCACAGGGGAGAAGCGAGCAGTACTTC. The chain is built from TRBV19 and TRBJ2-7; 7 bases line up with TRBD1. The germline V gene has CDR1 LNHDA and CDR2 SQIVND (reference sequence). V shed 3 bases and J 6 bases; nucleotides not matched to a gene: 8. The CDR3 covers 14 residues.

This sequence joins TRBV4-2 and TRBJ2-3; D is possibly TRBD1 (5 bases). Deletions cut 4 bases from V and 0 bases from J, with 8 bases between. The V gene's germline CDR1 is LGHNA and CDR2 YNFKEQ. The CDR3 spans 14 residues. The CDR3 reads CASSLQVSTDTQYF. The CDR3 DNA reads TGTGCCAGCAGCCTACAGGTTAGCACAGATACGCAGTATTTT.

The genes are TRBV21-1 and TRBJ1-2; TRBD1 reflects the table's D call only, with no check against the DNA. TRBV21-1 is a pseudogene segment. CDR3 size: 18 residues. In DNA, the CDR3 is TGTGCCAGCAGCAAAGACCCCAAGGCTCAGGGGCATCCAAATGGCTACACCTTC. This codes for CASSKDPKAQGHPNGYTF.

The chain employs TRBV5-1 and TRBJ2-7; tentatively, D is TRBD1 (5 bases). Germline CDR1 and CDR2: SGHRS and YFSETQ. The CDR3 is 14 residues long. The V end was cut by 6 bases, the J end by 7 bases, with 20 bases between. The CDR3 sequence: CASTIRENGGEQYF. Here the CDR3 DNA reads TGCGCCAGCACAATCAGGGAAAACGGCGGAGAGCAGTACTTC.

The chain joins TRBV9 to TRBJ2-3, with a tentative D call TRBD1 (5 bases). V lost 0 bases to trimming and J lost 4 bases, with 18 bases between them. Germline V gives CDR1 SGDLS, CDR2 YYNGEE. The CDR3 is 17 amino acids. The CDR3 bases are TGTGCCAGCAGCGTAGATAATAGGGGTAGTTGGTCAGATACGCAGTATTTT. Translated: CASSVDNRGSWSDTQYF.

This clone was observed a single time. The chain combines TRBV11-2 with TRBJ2-7; 11 bases are a match to TRBD1. The CDR3 has 14 residues. Germline CDR1 is SGHAT and CDR2 is FQNNGV. The V gene end was trimmed by 5 bases and the J gene end by 6 bases; junction bases not matched to a gene: 6. The CDR3 bases are TGTGCCAGCAGCCGGACAGGGGGCGATTCCGAGCAGTACTTC. Translation: CASSRTGGDSEQYF. The full variable domain, rest sourced from reference TRBV11-2 and TRBJ2-7, is EAGVAQSPRYKIIEKRQSVAFWCNPISGHATLYWYQQILGQGPKLLIQFQNNGVVDDSQLPKDRFSAERLKGVDSTLKIQPAKLEDSAVYLCASSRTGGDSEQYFGPGTRLTVT.

The CDR3 loop is CASMGLEANEQFF. In nucleotides, the CDR3 is TGTGCCAGCATGGGACTAGAGGCGAATGAGCAGTTCTTC. The chain is built from TRBV6-6 and TRBJ2-1; 8 bases map to TRBD2. CDR3 length: 13 amino acids. Germline V gives CDR1 MNHNY, CDR2 SVGAGI (reference sequence). V trimming: 7 bases; J trimming: 7 bases; junction bases outside the gene matches: 6.

V gene TRBV7-9 combines with J gene TRBJ2-3; 9 bases align to TRBD2. V was clipped by 7 bases and J by 3 bases; unmatched bases: 14. This CDR3 spans 17 amino acids. Germline-derived CDR1 and CDR2 are SEHNR and FQNEAQ (reference sequence). The CDR3 loop is CASTRWRLAGTTDTQYF. The CDR3 bases are TGTGCCAGCACCCGTTGGCGGCTAGCGGGAACGACAGATACGCAGTATTTT.

The chain is built from TRBV7-2 and TRBJ1-4, with 7 bases aligning to TRBD1. The V gene end was trimmed by 6 bases and the J gene end by 9 bases; junction bases not matched to a gene: 10. The CDR3 is made up of 14 amino acids. Looked up from germline, CDR1 is SGHTA and CDR2 is FQGNSA. The CDR3 DNA follows: TGTGCCAGCAGGAGAGGGGGCATGGAGAAAAAACTGTTTTTT. This gives the protein CASRRGGMEKKLFF. Variable domain in full (rest from reference TRBV7-2 and TRBJ1-4): GAGVSQSPSNKVTEKGKDVELRCDPISGHTALYWYRQSLGQGLEFLIYFQGNSAPDKSGLPSDRFSAERTGGSVSTLTIQRTQQEDSAVYLCASRRGGMEKKLFFGSGTQLSVL.